The 14 T cell receptor beta chains in this list originate from one sample, sequenced in a study of control samples from healthy donors and cancer patients. TCRdb's copy holds only in-frame clones and misses some; the assay was immunoSEQ multiplex PCR. The sample carries under 60,000 clones, approximately 94% recorded once. Input material: blood. The receptors here all came from a man under 40 in good health.

The chain joins TRBV30 to TRBJ1-3; D is possibly TRBD1 (5 bases). The CDR3 is made up of 12 amino acids. The V gene's germline CDR1 is GTSNPN and CDR2 SVGIG (reference sequence). The germline V and J ends were trimmed by 3 bases and 10 bases, with 13 bases remaining between them. CDR3 loop: CAWRGVGATIYF. CDR3 DNA: TGTGCCTGGAGGGGGGTAGGAGCGACCATATATTTT.

V gene TRBV12-5 combines with J gene TRBJ1-2; D perhaps matches TRBD1 (6 bases). The CDR3 contains 12 residues. Trimming removed 4 bases from V and 8 bases from J, with 11 bases in between. The germline CDR1 and CDR2 sequences are LGHNT and FRNRAP. Here the CDR3 DNA reads TGTGCTAGTGGTTGGGGGCTGGAGGGCTACACCTTC. This gives the protein CASGWGLEGYTF.

This clone appeared a single time. The chain is built from TRBV9 and TRBJ1-1, with a weak D call TRBD1 (6 bases). Germline V gene sequence: CDR1 SGDLS, CDR2 YYNGEE. V shed 0 bases and J shed 3 bases, with 9 bases lying between them. The CDR3 covers 14 residues. The DNA of the CDR3 is TGTGCCAGCAGCGTAGGAGGGGGGTACACTGAAGCTTTCTTT. It specifies CASSVGGGYTEAFF.

The chain uses TRBV4-1 and TRBJ1-1, with 8 bases matching TRBD1. This CDR3 is built from 16 residues. Germline CDR1 and CDR2: MGHRA and YSYEKL. V dropped 1 base and J dropped 5; count of bases not matched to a gene: 9. CDR3 coding DNA: TGCGCCAGCAGCCAAGGCCCTGGACAGGGCGGGACTGAAGCTTTCTTT. Its translation: CASSQGPGQGGTEAFF.

This rearrangement joins TRBV7-2 to TRBJ2-2; 7 nucleotides align to TRBD2. CDR3 length: 16 residues. Germline CDR1 SGHTA, CDR2 FQGNSA. V lost 5 bases, J lost 0 bases, and 6 bases stayed unmatched. CDR3 sequence reads: CASSLDGGTNTGELFF. In DNA form, the CDR3 reads TGTGCCAGCAGCCTAGACGGGGGGACGAACACCGGGGAGCTGTTTTTT. Full variable domain (rest looked up from reference TRBV7-2 and TRBJ2-2): GAGVSQSPSNKVTEKGKDVELRCDPISGHTALYWYRQSLGQGLEFLIYFQGNSAPDKSGLPSDRFSAERTGGSVSTLTIQRTQQEDSAVYLCASSLDGGTNTGELFFGEGSRLTVL.

The gene calls are TRBV6-5 and TRBJ1-4, with a tentative D call TRBD1 (6 bases). The CDR3 contains 11 residues. The germline V gene has CDR1 MNHEY and CDR2 SVGAGI. V was cut by 6 bases and J by 12 bases, with 11 bases left in between. CDR3 DNA: TGTGCCAGCAGACAGGGTAGTCAACTGTTTTTT. This encodes CASRQGSQLFF.

This clone has only one observation. This sequence joins TRBV6-5 and TRBJ2-7, with D tentatively TRBD1 or TRBD2 (6 bases each). This CDR3 spans 11 amino acids. Trimming cost V 7 bases and J 6 bases, with 10 bases left between them. Germline CDR1 is MNHEY and CDR2 is SVGAGI. CDR3 loop: CASIEGGEQYF. Written as DNA, the CDR3 is TGTGCCAGCATAGAGGGGGGCGAGCAGTACTTC.

The CDR3 protein is CASSYPIYRSVYEQFF. The CDR3 region has the DNA TGTGCCAGCAGTTACCCCATATACAGAAGCGTTTATGAGCAGTTCTTC. The rearrangement uses TRBV6-2 or TRBV6-3 and TRBJ2-1; D call uncertain. CDR3 length: 16 residues. The V gene lost 2 bases and the J gene lost 8 bases, with 19 bases spanning the gap. The V gene's germline CDR1 is MNHEY and CDR2 SVGEGT.

The genes are TRBV19 and TRBJ1-1; 7 bases align to TRBD1. The germline V gene has CDR1 LNHDA and CDR2 SQIVND (reference sequence). The CDR3 runs 19 residues. V lost 5 bases to trimming and J lost 0 bases; unmatched junction nucleotides: 18. The CDR3 region is CASSVVPGTVGLMNTEAFF. CDR3 nucleotides: TGTGCCAGTAGTGTCGTGCCCGGGACAGTTGGCCTCATGAACACTGAAGCTTTCTTT.

This chain connects TRBV30 to TRBJ1-5; D is unclear. This CDR3 comprises 12 residues. The germline V and J ends were trimmed by 8 bases and 0 bases, with 8 bases remaining between them. Germline CDR1 GTSNPN, CDR2 SVGIG (reference sequence). The CDR3 region has the DNA TGTGCCCTTGGGGATAGCAATCAGCCCCAGCATTTT. As protein: CALGDSNQPQHF.

V usage is TRBV28 and J usage is TRBJ2-7; 13 nucleotides align to TRBD2. Trimming removed 6 bases from V and 1 base from J; junction bases left unmatched: 3. The CDR3 is 15 residues long. CDR1 and CDR2 (germline): MDHEN, SYDVKM. Here the CDR3 DNA reads TGTGCCAGCAGCCCGGGACTAGCGGGGTCCTACGAGCAGTACTTC. It yields the protein CASSPGLAGSYEQYF.

V usage is TRBV6-6 and J usage is TRBJ1-2; TRBD1 matches 8 bases. The CDR3 is 13 residues long. With 6 bases clipped from V and 6 bases from J, the junction kept 6 bases outside the gene matches. CDR1 and CDR2 (germline): MNHNY, SVGAGI (reference sequence). CDR3 coding DNA: TGTGCCAGCAGGAACGGACAGGGTCATGGCTACACCTTC. Its translation: CASRNGQGHGYTF.

The chain uses TRBV4-2 and TRBJ2-3; D unresolved. With 4 bases removed from V and 5 bases from J, the gap between germline ends came to 10 bases. Looked up from germline, CDR1 is LGHNA and CDR2 is YNFKEQ. The CDR3 totals 13 residues. The CDR3 DNA follows: TGTGCCAGCAGCCCCCACCCCGGAGATACGCAGTATTTT. Its translation is CASSPHPGDTQYF.

The rearrangement links TRBV3-1 (or the pseudogene TRBV3-2) to TRBJ1-1, with D hard to call. CDR1 and CDR2 (germline): LGHDT, YNNKEL (reference sequence). The CDR3 loop spans 11 amino acids. V was pared by 2 bases and J by 5 bases, with 3 bases between. The CDR3 coding sequence is TGTGCCAGCAGCCAATTAACTGAAGCTTTCTTT. Its translation: CASSQLTEAFF.